Listed below are T cell receptor beta chains from one sample, sequenced in a study of blood T cells in healthy people across ages. TCRdb itself ran the 5' RACE reads through MiXCR, one entry per CDR3 protein. The top ten clones hold 20% to 30% of a sample with nearly 800,000 distinct CDR3 sequences, roughly three fifths of them seen once. Sequenced sample: blood. The receptors originated from a man between 35 and 55 years old in good health. Each CDR3 is given with its conserved first and last residue. Each record gives: CDR3 protein, CDR3 DNA, clone size, D gene, J gene, V gene. D genes are given only for firm matches. Some rows mark clone size as missing; the rest say once, few, many or name a class of expanded clone.

CDR3 protein: CASSLEGMADTQYF
CDR3 DNA: TGCGCCAGCAGCTTGGAGGGGATGGCAGATACGCAGTATTTT
clone size: few
D gene: .
J gene: TRBJ2-3
V gene: TRBV5-1

CDR3 protein: CSADGLAGLSSYNEQFF
CDR3 DNA: TGCAGCGCCGACGGACTAGCGGGTCTTAGCTCCTACAATGAGCAGTTCTTC
clone size: .
D gene: TRBD2
J gene: TRBJ2-1
V gene: TRBV29-1

CDR3 protein: CSPGTGDNSPLHF
CDR3 DNA: TGCAGCCCAGGGACAGGGGATAATTCACCCCTCCACTTT
clone size: .
D gene: TRBD1
J gene: TRBJ1-6
V gene: TRBV20-1

CDR3 protein: CASSPDTQYF
CDR3 DNA: TGTGCCAGCAGCCCTGATACGCAGTATTTT
clone size: few
D gene: .
J gene: TRBJ2-3
V gene: TRBV6-2/TRBV6-3

CDR3 protein: CASSTRSGGGTEAFF
CDR3 DNA: TGTGCCAGCAGCACTAGATCTGGAGGGGGCACTGAAGCTTTCTTT
clone size: .
D gene: .
J gene: TRBJ1-1
V gene: TRBV11-3

CDR3 protein: CASSLDSLSHSSYEQYF
CDR3 DNA: TGCGCCAGCAGCTTGGACAGCCTCTCTCATTCCTCCTACGAGCAGTACTTC
clone size: .
D gene: .
J gene: TRBJ2-7
V gene: TRBV5-1

CDR3 protein: CSARDRPDTQYF
CDR3 DNA: TGCAGTGCTAGAGATAGGCCAGATACGCAGTATTTT
clone size: few
D gene: .
J gene: TRBJ2-3
V gene: TRBV20-1

CDR3 protein: CASSIADGGTSLSYEQYF
CDR3 DNA: TGTGCCAGCAGTATCGCTGACGGCGGGACCTCTCTCTCCTACGAGCAGTACTTC
clone size: .
D gene: .
J gene: TRBJ2-7
V gene: TRBV28

CDR3 protein: CASSQEPTGGVDTQYF
CDR3 DNA: TGTGCTAGCAGCCAAGAGCCAACCGGAGGGGTAGATACGCAGTATTTT
clone size: few
D gene: .
J gene: TRBJ2-3
V gene: TRBV3-1

CDR3 protein: CSARPDRDGGEKLFF
CDR3 DNA: TGCAGTGCTAGACCTGACAGGGACGGGGGTGAAAAACTGTTTTTT
clone size: .
D gene: TRBD1
J gene: TRBJ1-4
V gene: TRBV20-1

CDR3 protein: CASSSLNRGLTYEQYF
CDR3 DNA: TGTGCCAGCAGTTCCCTTAACAGGGGACTCACCTACGAGCAGTACTTC
clone size: few
D gene: .
J gene: TRBJ2-7
V gene: TRBV27

CDR3 protein: CASSDPGVTGSYEQYF
CDR3 DNA: TGTGCCAGCAGCGATCCCGGGGTCACAGGCTCCTACGAGCAGTACTTC
clone size: .
D gene: .
J gene: TRBJ2-7
V gene: TRBV6-1

CDR3 protein: CASSSQDRSNYGYTF
CDR3 DNA: TGTGCCAGCAGTTCCCAAGACAGGAGTAACTATGGCTACACCTTC
clone size: .
D gene: .
J gene: TRBJ1-2
V gene: TRBV12-3/TRBV12-4

CDR3 protein: CASSYIAGYTDTQYF
CDR3 DNA: TGTGCCAGCAGTTACATTGCAGGGTACACAGATACGCAGTATTTT
clone size: .
D gene: .
J gene: TRBJ2-3
V gene: TRBV6-2/TRBV6-3

CDR3 protein: CASSLATGTANYGYTF
CDR3 DNA: TGTGCCAGCAGTTTAGCCACCGGGACAGCAAACTATGGCTACACCTTC
clone size: .
D gene: TRBD1
J gene: TRBJ1-2
V gene: TRBV12-3/TRBV12-4

CDR3 protein: CASSQAPLRSSYNEQFF
CDR3 DNA: TGTGCCAGCAGCCAAGCCCCCCTAAGAAGCTCCTACAATGAGCAGTTCTTC
clone size: few
D gene: .
J gene: TRBJ2-1
V gene: TRBV4-2

CDR3 protein: CASSQVRGGQSYNEQFF
CDR3 DNA: TGTGCCAGCAGCCAAGTACGAGGGGGGCAATCCTACAATGAGCAGTTCTTC
clone size: .
D gene: .
J gene: TRBJ2-1
V gene: TRBV3-1

CDR3 protein: CASSSTGEGNQPQHF
CDR3 DNA: TGTGCCAGCAGCTCTACAGGGGAGGGCAATCAGCCCCAGCATTTT
clone size: .
D gene: TRBD1
J gene: TRBJ1-5
V gene: TRBV7-9

CDR3 protein: CASSQERAGGIYGYTF
CDR3 DNA: TGTGCCAGCAGCCAAGAGAGGGCAGGGGGCATCTATGGCTACACCTTC
clone size: .
D gene: TRBD1
J gene: TRBJ1-2
V gene: TRBV4-2

CDR3 protein: CASSYSSGTSGGYEQYF
CDR3 DNA: TGTGCCAGCAGTTATTCCAGCGGGACTAGCGGGGGGTACGAGCAGTACTTC
clone size: .
D gene: TRBD2
J gene: TRBJ2-7
V gene: TRBV12-3/TRBV12-4

CDR3 protein: CSARPRGQGAMNEQFF
CDR3 DNA: TGCAGTGCTAGACCAAGAGGACAGGGGGCTATGAATGAGCAGTTCTTC
clone size: once
D gene: TRBD1
J gene: TRBJ2-1
V gene: TRBV20-1

CDR3 protein: CSARVGTSGREMQFF
CDR3 DNA: TGCAGTGCTAGAGTCGGGACTAGCGGGAGGGAGATGCAGTTCTTC
clone size: many
D gene: TRBD2
J gene: TRBJ2-1
V gene: TRBV20-1

CDR3 protein: CASSLDQGREQYF
CDR3 DNA: TGTGCCAGCAGCTTAGACCAGGGGCGCGAGCAGTACTTC
clone size: .
D gene: .
J gene: TRBJ2-7
V gene: TRBV7-7